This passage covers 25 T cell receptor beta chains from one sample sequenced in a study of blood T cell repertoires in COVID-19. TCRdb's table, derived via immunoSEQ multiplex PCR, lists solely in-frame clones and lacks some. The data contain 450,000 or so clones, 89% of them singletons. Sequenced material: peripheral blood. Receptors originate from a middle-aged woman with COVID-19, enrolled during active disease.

Written as DNA, the CDR3 is TGTGCCAGCAGCTGGGGCAGGGATGAAAAACTGTTTTTT. The encoded protein is CASSWGRDEKLFF. This sequence joins TRBV5-6 and TRBJ1-4, with D possibly matching TRBD1 (5 bases). Looked up from germline, CDR1 is SGHDT and CDR2 is YYEEEE. The CDR3 runs to 13 residues. The V and J ends lost 3 bases and 6 bases respectively, with 9 bases between them. Using reference TRBV5-6 and TRBJ1-4 for the parts outside the CDR3, the full variable domain is DAGVTQSPTHLIKTRGQQVTLRCSPKSGHDTVSWYQQALGQGPQFIFQYYEEEERQRGNFPDRFSGHQFPNYSSELNVNALLLGDSALYLCASSWGRDEKLFFGSGTQLSVL.

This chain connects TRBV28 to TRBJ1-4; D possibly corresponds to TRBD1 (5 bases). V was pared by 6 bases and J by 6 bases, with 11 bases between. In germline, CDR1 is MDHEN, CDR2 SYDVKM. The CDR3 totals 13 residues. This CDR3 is CASRRTMHEKLFF. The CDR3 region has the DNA TGTGCCAGCAGGAGGACAATGCATGAAAAACTGTTTTTT. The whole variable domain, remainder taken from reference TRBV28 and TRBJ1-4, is DVKVTQSSRYLVKRTGEKVFLECVQDMDHENMFWYRQDPGLGLRLIYFSYDVKMKEKGDIPEGYSVSREKKERFSLILESASTNQTSMYLCASRRTMHEKLFFGSGTQLSVL.

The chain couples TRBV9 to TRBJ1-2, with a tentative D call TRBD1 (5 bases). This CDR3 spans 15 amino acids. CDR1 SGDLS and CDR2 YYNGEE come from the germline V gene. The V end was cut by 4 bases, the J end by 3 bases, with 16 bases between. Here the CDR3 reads CASSPRPGGHYGYTF. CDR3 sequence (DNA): TGTGCCAGCAGCCCTCGACCCGGGGGACACTATGGCTACACCTTC. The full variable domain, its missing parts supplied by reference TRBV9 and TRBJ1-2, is DSGVTQTPKHLITATGQRVTLRCSPRSGDLSVYWYQQSLDQGLQFLIQYYNGEERAKGNILERFSAQQFPDLHSELNLSSLELGDSALYFCASSPRPGGHYGYTFGSGTRLTVV.

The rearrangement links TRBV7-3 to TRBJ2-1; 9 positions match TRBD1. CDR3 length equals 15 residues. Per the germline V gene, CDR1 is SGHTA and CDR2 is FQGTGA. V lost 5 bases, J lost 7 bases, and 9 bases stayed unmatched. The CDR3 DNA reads TGTGCCAGCAGCCAGGGACAGGGCCGGATGAATGAGCAGTTCTTC. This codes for CASSQGQGRMNEQFF.

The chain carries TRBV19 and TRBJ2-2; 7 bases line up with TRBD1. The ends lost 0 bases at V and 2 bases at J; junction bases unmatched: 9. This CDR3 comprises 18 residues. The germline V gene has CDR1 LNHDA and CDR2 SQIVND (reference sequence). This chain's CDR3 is CASSIDLTGWGNTGELFF. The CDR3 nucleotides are TGTGCCAGTAGTATAGATTTGACAGGGTGGGGTAACACCGGGGAGCTGTTTTTT.

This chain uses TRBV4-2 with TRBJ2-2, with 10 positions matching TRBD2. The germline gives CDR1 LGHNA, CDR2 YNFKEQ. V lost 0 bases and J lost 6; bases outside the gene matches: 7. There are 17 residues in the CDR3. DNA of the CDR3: TGTGCCAGCAGCCAAGATAGCCTAGCGGGGGCCCCCGGGGAGCTGTTTTTT. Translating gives CASSQDSLAGAPGELFF.

The CDR3 DNA follows: TGCGCCAGCAACCTAGCGGGAGACGTCTCGATAGATACGCAGTATTTT. As protein: CASNLAGDVSIDTQYF. This rearrangement joins TRBV5-1 to TRBJ2-3; 10 nucleotides align to TRBD2. V was clipped by 6 bases and J by 5 bases; unmatched bases: 12. The CDR3 covers 16 residues. Germline lookup yields CDR1 SGHRS and CDR2 YFSETQ.

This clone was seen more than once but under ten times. The CDR3 is CASSPATNTEAFF. CDR3 in DNA: TGCGCCAGCAGCCCGGCGACTAACACTGAAGCTTTCTTT. V and J are TRBV5-1 and TRBJ1-1; D remains ambiguous. The germline V gene encodes CDR1 SGHRS and CDR2 YFSETQ. Trimming shortened V by 4 bases and J by 2 bases, and 9 bases separated the two germline ends. The CDR3 runs to 13 residues. Filled out from reference TRBV5-1 and TRBJ1-1, the complete variable domain reads KAGVTQTPRYLIKTRGQQVTLSCSPISGHRSVSWYQQTPGQGLQFLFEYFSETQRNKGNFPGRFSGRQFSNSRSEMNVSTLELGDSALYLCASSPATNTEAFFGQGTRLTVV.

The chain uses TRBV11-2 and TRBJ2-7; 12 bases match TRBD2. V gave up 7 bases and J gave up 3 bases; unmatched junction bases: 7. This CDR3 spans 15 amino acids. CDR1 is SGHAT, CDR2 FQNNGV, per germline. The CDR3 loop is CASTPGGLAGYEQYF. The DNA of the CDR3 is TGTGCCAGCACGCCCGGGGGACTAGCGGGCTACGAGCAGTACTTC.

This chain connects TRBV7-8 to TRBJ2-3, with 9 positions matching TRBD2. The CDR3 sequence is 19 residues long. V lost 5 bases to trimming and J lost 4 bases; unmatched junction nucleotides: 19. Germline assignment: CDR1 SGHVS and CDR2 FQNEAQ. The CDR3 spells CASSTREGLSGGRADTQYF. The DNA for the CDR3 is TGTGCCAGCAGCACCCGGGAGGGCCTTAGCGGGGGACGGGCAGATACGCAGTATTTT.

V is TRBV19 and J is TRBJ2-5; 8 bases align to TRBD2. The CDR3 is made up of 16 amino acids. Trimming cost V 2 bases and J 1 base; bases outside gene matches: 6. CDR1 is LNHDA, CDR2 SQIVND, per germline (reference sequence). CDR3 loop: CASSIQLAGTQETQYF. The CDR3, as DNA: TGTGCCAGTAGTATACAGCTAGCGGGTACCCAAGAGACCCAGTACTTC. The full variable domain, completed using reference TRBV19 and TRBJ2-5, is DGGITQSPKYLFRKEGQNVTLSCEQNLNHDAMYWYRQDPGQGLRLIYYSQIVNDFQKGDIAEGYSVSREKKESFPLTVTSAQKNPTAFYLCASSIQLAGTQETQYFGPGTRLLVL.

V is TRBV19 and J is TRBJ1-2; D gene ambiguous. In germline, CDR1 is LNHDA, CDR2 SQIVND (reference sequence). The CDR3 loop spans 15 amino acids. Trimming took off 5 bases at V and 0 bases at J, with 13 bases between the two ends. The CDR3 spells CASSVRRSANYGYTF. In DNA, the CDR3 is TGTGCCAGTAGTGTCCGGAGGAGCGCTAACTATGGCTACACCTTC.

CDR3 sequence reads: CASSQVASGGGNTIYF. Written as DNA, the CDR3 is TGTGCCAGCAGCCAAGTTGCCTCCGGTGGTGGAAACACCATATATTTT. The chain has TRBV4-2 and TRBJ1-3; D is undetermined. Germline V gene data show CDR1 as LGHNA and CDR2 as YNFKEQ. V dropped 1 base and J dropped 3 bases, with 13 bases sitting between them. The CDR3 runs to 16 residues.

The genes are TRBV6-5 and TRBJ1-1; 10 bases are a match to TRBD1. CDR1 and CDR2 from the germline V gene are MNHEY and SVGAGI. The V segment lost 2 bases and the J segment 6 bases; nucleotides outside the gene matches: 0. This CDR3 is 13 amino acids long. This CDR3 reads CASSYGQGAEAFF. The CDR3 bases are TGTGCCAGCAGTTACGGACAGGGGGCTGAAGCTTTCTTT.

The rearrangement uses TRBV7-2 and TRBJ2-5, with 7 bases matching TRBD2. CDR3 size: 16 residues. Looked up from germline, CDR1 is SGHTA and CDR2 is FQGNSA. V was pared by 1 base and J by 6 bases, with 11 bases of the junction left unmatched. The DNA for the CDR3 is TGTGCCAGCAGCTTAGTAGGCCTAGCGGCCGTTCAGACCCAGTACTTC. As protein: CASSLVGLAAVQTQYF.

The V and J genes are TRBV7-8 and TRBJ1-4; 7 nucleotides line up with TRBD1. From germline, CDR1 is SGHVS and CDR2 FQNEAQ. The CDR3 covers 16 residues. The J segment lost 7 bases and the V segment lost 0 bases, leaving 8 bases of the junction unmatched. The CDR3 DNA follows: TGTGCCAGCAGCTTAGCGGCGACAGGGCGCGCTGAAAAACTGTTTTTT. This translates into CASSLAATGRAEKLFF.

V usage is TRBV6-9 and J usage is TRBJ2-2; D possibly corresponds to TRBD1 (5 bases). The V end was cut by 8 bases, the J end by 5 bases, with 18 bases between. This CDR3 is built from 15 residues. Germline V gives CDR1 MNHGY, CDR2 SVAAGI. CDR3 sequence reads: CASPRRWQGTGELFF. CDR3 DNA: TGTGCCAGCCCCCGCCGTTGGCAGGGAACCGGGGAGCTGTTTTTT.

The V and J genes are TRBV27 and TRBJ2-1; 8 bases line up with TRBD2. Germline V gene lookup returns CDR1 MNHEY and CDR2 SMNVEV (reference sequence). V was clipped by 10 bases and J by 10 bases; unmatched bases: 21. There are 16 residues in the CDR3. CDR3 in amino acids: CATLRPGLGSLREQFF. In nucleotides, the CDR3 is TGTGCCACCTTACGCCCGGGACTAGGGTCTCTGAGGGAGCAGTTCTTC.

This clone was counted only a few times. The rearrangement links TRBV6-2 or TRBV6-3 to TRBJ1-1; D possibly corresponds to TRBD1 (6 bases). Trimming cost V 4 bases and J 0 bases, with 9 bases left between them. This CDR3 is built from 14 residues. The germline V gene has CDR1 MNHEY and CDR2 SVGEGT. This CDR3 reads CASSWGTLNTEAFF. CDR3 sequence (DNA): TGTGCCAGCAGTTGGGGGACATTGAACACTGAAGCTTTCTTT.

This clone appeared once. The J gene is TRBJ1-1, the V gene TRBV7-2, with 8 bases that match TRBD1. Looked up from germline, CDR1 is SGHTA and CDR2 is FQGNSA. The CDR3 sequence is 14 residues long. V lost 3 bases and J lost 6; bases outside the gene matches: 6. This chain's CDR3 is CASSFGQGRAEAFF. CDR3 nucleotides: TGTGCCAGCAGCTTCGGACAGGGACGGGCTGAAGCTTTCTTT.

The CDR3 loop reads CASSAGTSGSGELFF. CDR3 in DNA: TGTGCCAGCAGCGCAGGGACTAGCGGGAGCGGGGAGCTGTTTTTT. The V and J genes are TRBV7-9 and TRBJ2-2, with TRBD2 matching over 14 bases. The V gene's germline CDR1 is SEHNR and CDR2 FQNEAQ (reference sequence). This CDR3 is built from 15 residues. Unmatched junction bases numbered 3, after V lost 5 bases and J lost 7 bases.

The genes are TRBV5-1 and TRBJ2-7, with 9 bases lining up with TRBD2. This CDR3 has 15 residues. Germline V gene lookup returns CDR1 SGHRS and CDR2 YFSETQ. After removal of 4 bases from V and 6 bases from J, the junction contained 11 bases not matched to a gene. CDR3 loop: CASSPGVAGASEQYF. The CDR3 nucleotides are TGCGCCAGCAGCCCCGGGGTAGCGGGGGCCTCCGAGCAGTACTTC.

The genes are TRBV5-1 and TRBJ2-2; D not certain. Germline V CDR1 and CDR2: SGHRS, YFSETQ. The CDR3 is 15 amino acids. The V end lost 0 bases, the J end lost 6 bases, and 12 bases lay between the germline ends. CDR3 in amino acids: CASSLESSLSGELFF. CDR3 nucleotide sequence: TGCGCCAGCAGCTTGGAATCTTCTCTGTCCGGGGAGCTGTTTTTT.

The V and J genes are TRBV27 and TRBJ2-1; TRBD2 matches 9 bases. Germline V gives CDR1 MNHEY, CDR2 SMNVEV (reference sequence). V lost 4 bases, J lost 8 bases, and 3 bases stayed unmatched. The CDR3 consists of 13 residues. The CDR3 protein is CASSSPSGDEQFF. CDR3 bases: TGTGCCAGCAGTTCCCCTAGCGGGGATGAGCAGTTCTTC.

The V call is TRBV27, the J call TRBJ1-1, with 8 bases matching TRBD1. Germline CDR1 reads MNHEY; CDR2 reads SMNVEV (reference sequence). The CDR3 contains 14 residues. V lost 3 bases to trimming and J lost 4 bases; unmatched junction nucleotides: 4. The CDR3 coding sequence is TGTGCCAGCAGTTTGGACAGGGTCATCACTGAAGCTTTCTTT. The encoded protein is CASSLDRVITEAFF.